This T cell receptor (beta chain) was sequenced for a study of beta chain features in type 1 diabetes (dated by TCRdb to 2016 to 2019). Regarding the research as a whole: No differences in mean age, gender distribution, total cell number or subset yield were found between patients and healthy donors. A total of some 100,000,000 sorted cells were examined across all samples, and a strong correlation was observed between cell number per subset and RNA yield. In the study, TCRB repertoires of sorted circulating CD4+ T cell subsets from recently diagnosed type 1 diabetes patients were compared with those of matched healthy donors. Whereas all 30 or so donors provided naive and central memory subsets, regulatory and stem cell-like memory subsets were isolated from just 8 patients and about eight healthy donors.

From each donor, a single peripheral blood sample of about 120 mL on average was drawn into heparinised tubes. Using a panel that included CD45RO, CCR7, CD25, CD127, CD95 and CD27, naive, central memory, regulatory and stem cell-like memory CD4+ T cells were sorted on a BD FACSAria II. All sorted populations exceeded 95% purity. Right away, PBMCs were isolated by Lymphoprep density gradient centrifugation and were stained directly, with no culture step. To minimize batch effects, samples were stained and sorted in pairs, one healthy donor with one patient per experiment. The entire isolated RNA was reverse transcribed using the High Capacity cDNA Reverse Transcription Kit, and thus expressed TCRB transcripts were sequenced. Deep immunoSEQ sequencing was applied to naive, central memory and regulatory T cell samples, giving an average of approximately 3.8 million total reads per sample. Sorted cells were lysed in RLT buffer, and RNA was extracted using DNase-treated RNeasy Micro or Mini kits according to cell number. To prevent cross-contamination, every cell subset was processed on its own, while patient and healthy donor samples were processed together. The immunoSEQ multiplex PCR was used to amplify TCRB sequences from cDNA, generating 87-bp fragments that spanned the CDR3 region. The amplicons were sequenced using the Illumina HiSeq platform. In the authors' own workflow: PCR bias was computationally corrected using synthetic template baselines, reads within Hamming distance 2 were collapsed, and singletons that could not be merged were discarded. By aligning reads against IMGT, V, D and J genes, CDR3 length, and insertions or deletions at six rearrangement sites were assigned. Clonotype counts were normalized to sorted cell number within each subset before computing true diversity and Gini coefficients with the tcR R package. Repertoire sharing was quantified using the overlap coefficient calculated on TCRB nucleotide sequences. Out-of-frame TCRB sequences from naive cells were analyzed to stand in for the pre-selection repertoire. TCRdb carries this immuneACCESS record with in-frame sequences only. Its versions omit some clonotypes, under half of them owing to an unresolved V gene in the studies checked, with the rest unexplained. The DNA was the basis for D and trimming; V, J and clone size are from that table. The sample table contains about 660,000 clones; only one count was recorded for about 14% of them. The top ten hold roughly 0.04% of the sample.

What the research found in general, with its limitations: Naive, central memory and regulatory TCRB repertoires appeared more similar among patients than among healthy donors. PCR may preferentially amplify shorter templates, but because patient and control samples were amplified and corrected together, any resulting skew would affect both groups equally. Because the HLA sub-analyses included only small numbers of individuals, any influence of HLA type on TCRB rearrangement was left unresolved. Because cDNA was sequenced instead of genomic DNA, highly expressing activated cells could be over-represented, though the groups showed no difference in activation or CD3 levels. Type 1 diabetes patients showed a moderate but significant shortening of TCRB CDR3 length in all four CD4+ subsets. At VDJ recombination sites, patients with type 1 diabetes made fewer insertions and deleted more nucleotides, a pattern implying thymic rearrangement abnormalities.

With regard to this clone: Its recognized antigen is unknown. Base qualities were left out, and no much larger clone turns up one base away.

Sequencing used naive CD4+ T cells from blood. The cell subset or site label here, explained by the study, means: true naive CD4+ T cells. The receptor was isolated from a man aged 18 to 35 with type 1 diabetes.

CDR3 region: CASSWGQSSYNEQFF. The nucleotide sequence reads TGCGCCAGCAGCTGGGGACAGAGCTCCTACAATGAGCAGTTCTTC. The chain joins TRBV5-1 to TRBJ2-1; 7 bases in the junction line up with TRBD1. V is pruned by 3 bases and J by 0 bases, leaving 3 bases of the junction without a gene match. The CDR1 and CDR2 encoded by the germline V gene are SGHRS and YFSETQ. The CDR3 covers 15 residues, taking in both the cysteine and the phenylalanine. Here the CDR3 DNA is all that survives: 45 bases in frame from base 1.